The entry below describes one T cell receptor beta chain. cDNA encoding TCR beta was synthesized via 5'RACE template switching incorporating UMIs. Following a re-call of the 5' RACE reads, TCRdb has one entry per CDR3 protein and lacks DNA. The sample totals roughly 180,000 distinct CDR3 sequences; its top ten clones hold approximately 18%. The CDR3 totals 15 residues. The germline CDR1 and CDR2 sequences are SGHRS and YFSETQ. This entry belongs to a study of T cells expressing NK-cell markers. Overall study context: All TCR beta repertoires analysed originated from sorted CD3+CD56+NKG2C+, CD3+CD56+NKG2C- and CD3+CD56-NKG2C+ T cells.

This clonotype was sampled from a woman between 18 and 75 years old in good health. Sequencing was done on a sample of blood T cells: a sorted CD56 or NKG2C T cell subset, CD4+ or CD8+ T cells, or bulk PBMC T cells (not recorded which). The chain has TRBV5-1 and TRBJ2-2; without DNA, the TCRdb call of TRBD1 cannot be checked. This CDR3 is CASSVRQGSTGELFF.